Reported below is one T cell receptor (beta chain). Its antigen remains unidentified. Method: immunoSEQ multiplex PCR; TCRdb's copy keeps in-frame clones and lacks some. The sample records 100,000 or so clones, roughly 94% being singletons. This sample is drawn from a study of siplizumab effects on memory and regulatory T cells. Study observations and caveats: Unstimulated subsets captured only a minor fraction of alloreactive clones.

The origin of this receptor is a human donor in good health. Sequenced: Tregs sorted from blood.

The CDR3 loop is CASRIFGQGGNQPQHF. The CDR3 DNA reads TGCGCCAGCAGGATATTTGGACAGGGAGGAAATCAGCCCCAGCATTTT. This chain joins TRBV10-1 and TRBJ1-5, with TRBD1 identical over 8 bases. CDR3 length equals 16 residues. The V segment lost 6 bases and the J segment 4 bases; nucleotides outside the gene matches: 11. Germline V gene data show CDR1 as WNHNN and CDR2 as SYGVQD (reference sequence).